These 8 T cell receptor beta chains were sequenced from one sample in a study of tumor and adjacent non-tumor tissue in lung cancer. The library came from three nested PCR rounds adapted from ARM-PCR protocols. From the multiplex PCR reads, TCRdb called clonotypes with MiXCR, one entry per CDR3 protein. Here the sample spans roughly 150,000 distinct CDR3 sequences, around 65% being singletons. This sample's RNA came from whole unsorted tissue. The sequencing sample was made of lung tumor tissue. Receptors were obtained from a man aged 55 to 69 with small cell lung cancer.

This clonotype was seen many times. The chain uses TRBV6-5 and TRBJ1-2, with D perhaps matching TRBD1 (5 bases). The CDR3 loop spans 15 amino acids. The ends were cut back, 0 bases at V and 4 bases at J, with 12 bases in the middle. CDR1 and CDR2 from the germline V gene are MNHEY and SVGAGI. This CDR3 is CASSYSTAGPYGYTF. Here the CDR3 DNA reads TGTGCCAGCAGTTACTCGACTGCAGGGCCCTATGGCTACACCTTC.

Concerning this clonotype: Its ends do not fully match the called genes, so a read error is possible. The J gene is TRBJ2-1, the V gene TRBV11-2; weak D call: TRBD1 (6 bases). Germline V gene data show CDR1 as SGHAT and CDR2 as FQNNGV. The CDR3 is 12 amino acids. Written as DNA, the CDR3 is TGTGCCAACAGTCCCCGGGACAATGAGCAGCTCTTC. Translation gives CANSPRDNEQLF.

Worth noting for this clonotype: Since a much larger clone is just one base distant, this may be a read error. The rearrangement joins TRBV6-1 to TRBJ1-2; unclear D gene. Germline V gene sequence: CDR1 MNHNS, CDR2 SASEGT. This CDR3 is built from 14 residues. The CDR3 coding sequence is TGTGCCAGCAGTGAAATTGCAAGATTCGGTGGCCACACCTTC. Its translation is CASSEIARFGGHTF.

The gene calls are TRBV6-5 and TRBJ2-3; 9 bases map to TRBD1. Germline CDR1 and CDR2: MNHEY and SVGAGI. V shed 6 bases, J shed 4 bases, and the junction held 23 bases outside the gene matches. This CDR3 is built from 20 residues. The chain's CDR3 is CASSPIWETNRGRGSDTQYF. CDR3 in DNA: TGTGCCAGCAGCCCGATATGGGAGACTAACAGGGGGCGGGGCTCAGATACGCAGTATTTT.

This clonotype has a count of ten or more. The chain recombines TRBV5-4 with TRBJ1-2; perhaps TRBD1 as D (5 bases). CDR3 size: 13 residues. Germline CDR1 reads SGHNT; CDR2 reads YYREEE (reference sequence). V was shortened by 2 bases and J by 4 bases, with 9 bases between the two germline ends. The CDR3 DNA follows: TGTGCCAGCAGCTTTTGGGACGGCTATGGCTACACCTTC. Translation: CASSFWDGYGYTF.

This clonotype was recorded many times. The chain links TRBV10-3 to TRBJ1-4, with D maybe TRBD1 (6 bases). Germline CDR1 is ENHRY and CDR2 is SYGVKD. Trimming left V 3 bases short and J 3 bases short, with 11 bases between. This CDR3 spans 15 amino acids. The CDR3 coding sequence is TGTGCCATCAGTGAAGGGGGAAGAGCTAATGAAAAACTGTTTTTT. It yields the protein CAISEGGRANEKLFF.

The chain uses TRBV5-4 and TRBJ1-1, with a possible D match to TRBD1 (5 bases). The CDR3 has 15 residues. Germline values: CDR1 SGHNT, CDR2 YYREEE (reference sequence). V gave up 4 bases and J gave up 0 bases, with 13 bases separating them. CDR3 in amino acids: CASSTRGIMNTEAFF. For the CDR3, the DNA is TGTGCCAGCAGCACACGGGGGATCATGAACACTGAAGCTTTCTTT.

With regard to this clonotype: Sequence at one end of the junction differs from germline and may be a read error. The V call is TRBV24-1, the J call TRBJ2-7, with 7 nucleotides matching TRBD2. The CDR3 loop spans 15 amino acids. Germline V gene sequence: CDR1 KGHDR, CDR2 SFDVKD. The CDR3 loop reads CAISGGAGDRHEQYF. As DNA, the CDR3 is TGTGCCATCAGTGGTGGGGCGGGGGATCGTCACGAGCAGTACTTC.